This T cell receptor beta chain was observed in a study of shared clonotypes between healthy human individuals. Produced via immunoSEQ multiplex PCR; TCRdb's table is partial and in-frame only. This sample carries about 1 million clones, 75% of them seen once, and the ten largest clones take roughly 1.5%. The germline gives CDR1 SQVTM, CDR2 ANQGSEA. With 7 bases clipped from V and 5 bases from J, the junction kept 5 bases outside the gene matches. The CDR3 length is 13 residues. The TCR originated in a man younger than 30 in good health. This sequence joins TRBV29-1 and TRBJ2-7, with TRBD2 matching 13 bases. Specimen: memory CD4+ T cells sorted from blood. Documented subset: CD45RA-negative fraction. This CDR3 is CSGRGTSGDEQYF. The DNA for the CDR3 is TGCAGCGGTCGCGGGACTAGCGGGGACGAGCAGTACTTC.